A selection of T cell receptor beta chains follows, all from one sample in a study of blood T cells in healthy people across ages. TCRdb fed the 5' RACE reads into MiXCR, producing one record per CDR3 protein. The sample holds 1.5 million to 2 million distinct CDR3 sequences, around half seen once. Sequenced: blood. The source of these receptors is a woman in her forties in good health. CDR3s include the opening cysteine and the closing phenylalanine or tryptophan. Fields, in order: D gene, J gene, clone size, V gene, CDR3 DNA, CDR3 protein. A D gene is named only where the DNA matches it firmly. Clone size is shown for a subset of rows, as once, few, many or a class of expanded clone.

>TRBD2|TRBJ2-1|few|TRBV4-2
TGTGCCAGCAGCCACCCGGGACTAGCGGACAATGAGCAGTTCTTC
CASSHPGLADNEQFF
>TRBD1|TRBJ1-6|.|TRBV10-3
TGTGCCATCAGCCAGGGACAGAGCAGCTCCTATAATTCACCCCTCCACTTT
CAISQGQSSSYNSPLHF
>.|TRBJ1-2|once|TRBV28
TGTGCCAGCAGTTCTATAGGGTCCAGTAGGAGCTACACCTTC
CASSSIGSSRSYTF
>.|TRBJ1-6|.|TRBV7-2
TGTGCCAGCAGCTTACAGGCAGGAAATTCACCCCTCCACTTT
CASSLQAGNSPLHF
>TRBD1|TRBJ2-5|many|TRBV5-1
TGTGCCAGCAGTTTGACAGGGGGCGAGGAGACCCAGTACTTC
CASSLTGGEETQYF
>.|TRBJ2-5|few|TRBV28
TGTGCCAGCAGCACCAACAGGAGCCCGTTGGAGACCCAGTACTTC
CASSTNRSPLETQYF
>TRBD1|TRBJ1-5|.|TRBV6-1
TGTGCCAGCAGACCTACAGGGGCCCCGAGCAATCAGCCCCAGCATTTT
CASRPTGAPSNQPQHF
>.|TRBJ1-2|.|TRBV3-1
TGTGCCAGCAGCCAAGATTGGGGGGGCATGAGCTACACCTTC
CASSQDWGGMSYTF
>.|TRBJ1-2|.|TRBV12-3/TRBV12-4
TGTGCCAGCGCCCAGAGGGAGAAATCCCCCTATGGCTACACCTTC
CASAQREKSPYGYTF
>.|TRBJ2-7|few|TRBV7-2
TGTGCCAGCAGCCCCCCTCTTGGCGCCTACGAGCAGTACTTC
CASSPPLGAYEQYF
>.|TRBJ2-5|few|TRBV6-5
TGTGCCAGCAGTTACTCGAGCCGGTTCCAAGAGACCCAGTACTTC
CASSYSSRFQETQYF
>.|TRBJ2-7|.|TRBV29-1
TGCAGCGTTAAGGGAGGTACCTCCTACGAGCAGTACTTC
CSVKGGTSYEQYF
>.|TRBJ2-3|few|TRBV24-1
TGTGCCACCAGTGATTTGATTCGGGGTCCGCAGTATTTT
CATSDLIRGPQYF
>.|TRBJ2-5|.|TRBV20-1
TGCAGTGCGCGGGATTTGGGGCCCTCAAAAGAGACCCAGTACTTC
CSARDLGPSKETQYF
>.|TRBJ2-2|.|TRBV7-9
TGTGCCAGCAGCAAGGGGAACGGGGAGCTGTTTTTT
CASSKGNGELFF
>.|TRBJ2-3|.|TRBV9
TGTGCCAGCAGCGGAACACTAGCAGATAGCACAGATACGCAGTATTTT
CASSGTLADSTDTQYF
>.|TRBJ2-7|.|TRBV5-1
TGCGCCAGCAGCGTGAGGCAGGACTACGAGCAGTACTTC
CASSVRQDYEQYF
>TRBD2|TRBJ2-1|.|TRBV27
TGTGCCAGCAGCTCCGAGCGGGGGAGTTACAATGAGCAGTTCTTC
CASSSERGSYNEQFF
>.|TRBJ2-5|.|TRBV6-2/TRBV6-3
TGTGCCAGCAGGGCGGCCTCACTCGGAGAGACCCAGTACTTC
CASRAASLGETQYF
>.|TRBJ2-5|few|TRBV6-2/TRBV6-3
TGTGCCAGCAGTTGGACCTTTGAGACCCAGTACTTC
CASSWTFETQYF
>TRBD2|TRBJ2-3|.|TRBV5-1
TGCGCCAGCAGCTCGGAAAGCGGGGGGCCGTATTTT
CASSSESGGPYF
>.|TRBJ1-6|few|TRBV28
TGTGCCAGCAGTTTGGTTCGGGCAGGGTCACTTTATAATTCACCCCTCCACTTT
CASSLVRAGSLYNSPLHF
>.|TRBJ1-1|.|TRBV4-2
TGTGCCAGCAGCCAAGGGTACGAGAACACTGAAGCTTTCTTT
CASSQGYENTEAFF
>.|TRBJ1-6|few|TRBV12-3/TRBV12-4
TGTGCCAGCAGTTACAAGGGGACCGATAATTCACCCCTCCACTTT
CASSYKGTDNSPLHF
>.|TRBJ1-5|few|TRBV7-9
TGTGCCAGCAGCCCCCTCGACGGGTATAGCAATCAGCCCCAGCATTTT
CASSPLDGYSNQPQHF
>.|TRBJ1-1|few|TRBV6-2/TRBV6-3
TGTGCCAGCATCCTACAGGGTAACACTGAAGCTTTCTTT
CASILQGNTEAFF
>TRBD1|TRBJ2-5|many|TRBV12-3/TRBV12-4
TGTGCCAGCAGAACAGGGGCCCAAGAGACCCAGTACTTC
CASRTGAQETQYF
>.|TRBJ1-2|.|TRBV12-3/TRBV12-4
TGTGCCAGCCGAGTGGGTGGAAGGAGAGGCTACACCTTC
CASRVGGRRGYTF
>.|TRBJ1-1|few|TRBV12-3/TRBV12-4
TGTGCCAGCAGTTCCAAGACAGGACCCACTGAAGCTTTCTTT
CASSSKTGPTEAFF
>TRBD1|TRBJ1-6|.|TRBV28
TGTGCCAGCAGCTTAGACAGGGGCGGACCCTATAATTCACCCCTCCACTTT
CASSLDRGGPYNSPLHF
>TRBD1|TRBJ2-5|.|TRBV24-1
TGTGCCACCAGTGCCATGGGGACAGGCCAGGAGACCCAGTACTTC
CATSAMGTGQETQYF
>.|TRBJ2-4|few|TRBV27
TGTGCCAGCAGTCCGTCGGGGCAGCAAAACATTCAGTACTTC
CASSPSGQQNIQYF
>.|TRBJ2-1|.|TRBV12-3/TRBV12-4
TGTGCCAGCAGTTTCGACAGTAATTACAATGAGCAGTTCTTC
CASSFDSNYNEQFF
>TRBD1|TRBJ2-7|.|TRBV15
TGTGCCACCAGCAGAGGGGACAGTTTATCCTACGAGCAGTACTTC
CATSRGDSLSYEQYF
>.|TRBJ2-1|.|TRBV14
TGTGCCAGCAGCCAGAATTTGGGTTTCAATGAGCAGTTCTTC
CASSQNLGFNEQFF
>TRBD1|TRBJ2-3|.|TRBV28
TGTGCCAGCACCCTTGGACAGGCCACAGATACGCAGTATTTT
CASTLGQATDTQYF
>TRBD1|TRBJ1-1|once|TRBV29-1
TGCAGCGTTAAGGGGACAGGGCTGAACACTGAAGCTTTCTTT
CSVKGTGLNTEAFF
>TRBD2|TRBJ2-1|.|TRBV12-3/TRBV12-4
TGTGCCAGCAGTTCCCCCACTAGCGGGGGACCCCTTAACAATGAGCAGTTCTTC
CASSSPTSGGPLNNEQFF
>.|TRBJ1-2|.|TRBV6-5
TGTGCCAGCAGTCACGGGGGGTTCGATGGCTACACCTTC
CASSHGGFDGYTF
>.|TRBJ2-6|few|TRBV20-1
TGCAGTGCAATGACAGGCTCTGGGGCCAACGTCCTGACTTTC
CSAMTGSGANVLTF
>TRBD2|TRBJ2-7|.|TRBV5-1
TGCGCCAGCAGCTTGGCCAAGGCGGGGGACGCCTACGAGCAGTACTTC
CASSLAKAGDAYEQYF
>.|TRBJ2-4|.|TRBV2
TGTGCCAGCAGTGATCGGGCCCGACAGGCAGCCAAAAACATTCAGTACTTC
CASSDRARQAAKNIQYF
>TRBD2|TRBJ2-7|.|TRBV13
TGTGCCAGCAGCATAGGCGGGGGGGGCTACGAGCAGTACTTC
CASSIGGGGYEQYF
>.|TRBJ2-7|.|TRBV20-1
TGCAGTGCTCTCCAGTCGGGCGAGCAGTACTTC
CSALQSGEQYF
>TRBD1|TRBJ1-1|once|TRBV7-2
TGTGCCAGCAGCTTAGCGTCCGGACAGGGAACTGAAGCTTTCTTT
CASSLASGQGTEAFF
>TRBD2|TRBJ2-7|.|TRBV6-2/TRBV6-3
TGTGCCAGCAGTTCCTCTAGCGGGGCGAGCTCCTACGAGCAGTACTTC
CASSSSSGASSYEQYF
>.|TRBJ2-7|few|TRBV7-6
TGTGCCAGCAGCTTATTGGGGGAGGCAGACGAGCAGTACTTC
CASSLLGEADEQYF
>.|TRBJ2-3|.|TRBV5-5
TGTGCCAGCACCGACTTCGGGTCCGGCACAGATACGCAGTATTTT
CASTDFGSGTDTQYF
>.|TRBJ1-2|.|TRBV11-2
TGTGCCAGCAGCTTAGAACAGGGAGTCGGCTACACCTTC
CASSLEQGVGYTF